This record concerns one T cell receptor beta chain sequence. The CDR3 loop spans 16 amino acids. CDR1 LNHDA and CDR2 SQIVND come from the germline V gene (reference sequence). J gave up 5 bases and V 6 bases, and 12 bases lay outside the gene matches. The data are from a study of blood T cell repertoires in COVID-19. The protocol was immunoSEQ multiplex PCR, while the TCRdb copy is restricted to in-frame clones and leaves out a portion. The data contain under 200,000 clones, just over 85% of them singletons. The receptor's source is a man aged 50 to 60 with active or convalescent COVID-19. The chain couples TRBV19 to TRBJ2-3; 9 nucleotides match TRBD2. What was sequenced was peripheral blood. CDR3 DNA: TGTGCCAGTAGGAGAATGCGGGGGGGCCTCGGAGATACGCAGTATTTT. It translates to CASRRMRGGLGDTQYF.